The 26 T cell receptor beta chains below all came from one sample that was sequenced in a study of shared clonotypes between healthy human individuals (dated by TCRdb to about 2020). Library prep was done by the immunoSEQ multiplex PCR assay. Not all clones reach the TCRdb copy of this immuneACCESS table, which keeps in-frame sequences only. Checked studies attribute under half of the gap to unresolved V genes and leave the rest unexplained. The sample table contains over 850,000 clones; only one count was recorded for approximately 80% of them. The ten largest clones represent 0.55% to 0.7% of the sample. The sequenced material came from memory CD4+ T cells from PBMCs. The cell subset or site tag for this specimen amounts to: CD45RA-negative fraction. Receptor source: a man between 18 and 29 years old in good health. Some clones in this sample may be carry-over from other donors' samples.

This chain links TRBV28 with TRBJ2-7, with TRBD2 matching 7 bases. After removal of 5 bases from V and 0 bases from J, the junction contained 4 bases not matched to a gene. This CDR3 contains 14 residues. CDR1 is MDHEN and CDR2 is SYDVKM in the germline V gene. The CDR3 DNA is TGTGCCAGCAGTCTCCAGCGGGGCTCCTACGAGCAGTACTTC. Protein: CASSLQRGSYEQYF.

This chain connects TRBV18 to TRBJ1-2; the D is unclear. V was cut by 4 bases and J by 4 bases, with 19 bases left in between. Germline-derived CDR1 and CDR2 are KGHSH and LQKENI. CDR3 length: 16 amino acids. The CDR3 DNA is TGTGCCAGCTCACAGGGTCGAGGGAGGTGGAGCTATGGCTACACCTTC. The encoded protein is CASSQGRGRWSYGYTF.

The rearrangement joins TRBV7-3 to TRBJ2-1, with 9 bases matching TRBD1. Germline-derived CDR1 and CDR2 are SGHTA and FQGTGA. The junction had 5 bases not matched to a gene; V was cut back by 4 bases and J by 4 bases. The CDR3 contains 15 residues. CDR3 loop: CASSSGTGRYNEQFF. CDR3 coding DNA: TGTGCCAGCAGCTCCGGGACAGGGAGATACAATGAGCAGTTCTTC.

The chain joins TRBV5-1 to TRBJ2-3; TRBD2 agrees at 14 bases. Germline assignment: CDR1 SGHRS and CDR2 YFSETQ. The CDR3 extends over 17 amino acids. Trimming removed 4 bases from V and 2 bases from J; junction bases left unmatched: 6. In nucleotides, the CDR3 is TGCGCCAGCAGCCCAGGACTAGCGGGAGGACTCACAGATACGCAGTATTTT. Translated: CASSPGLAGGLTDTQYF.

This chain connects TRBV6-5 to TRBJ1-1; possibly TRBD1 for D (5 bases). The CDR3 runs to 12 residues. Germline lookup yields CDR1 MNHEY and CDR2 SVGAGI. V was clipped by 5 bases and J by 3 bases, with 7 bases between them. The CDR3 DNA sequence: TGTGCCAGCAGTGTGGGGCACACTGAAGCTTTCTTT. Protein product: CASSVGHTEAFF.

The chain joins TRBV19 to TRBJ1-2; TRBD1 is a possible D gene (6 bases). Trimming removed 5 bases at V and 7 bases at J, with 14 bases between. This CDR3 comprises 13 residues. CDR1 and CDR2 (germline): LNHDA, SQIVND (reference sequence). The CDR3, as DNA: TGTGCCAGTAGTGTTTCGGGGGCAGGTGGCTACACCTTC. Translation gives CASSVSGAGGYTF.

The chain employs TRBV6-1 and TRBJ2-6, with 9 bases lining up with TRBD1. V was clipped by 4 bases and J by 0 bases; unmatched bases: 7. The CDR3 is made up of 18 amino acids. Germline V CDR1 and CDR2: MNHNS, SASEGT. The CDR3 reads CASSARQGVSSGANVLTF. As DNA, the CDR3 is TGTGCCAGCAGTGCCCGACAGGGGGTAAGCTCTGGGGCCAACGTCCTGACTTTC.

The chain joins TRBV11-2 to TRBJ2-1, with TRBD2 matching 11 bases. Germline V CDR1 and CDR2: SGHAT, FQNNGV. The CDR3 contains 16 residues. V shed 6 bases, J shed 6 bases, and the junction held 10 bases outside the gene matches. CDR3 in DNA: TGTGCCAGCAGTTATCGACTAGCGGGAACGGGCAATGAGCAGTTCTTC. Translation: CASSYRLAGTGNEQFF.

The chain links TRBV5-6 to TRBJ1-3; D is uncertain. Germline V CDR1 and CDR2: SGHDT, YYEEEE. The CDR3 runs to 14 residues. The germline V and J ends were trimmed by 0 bases and 4 bases, with 8 bases remaining between them. The CDR3 loop is CASSLGMTGNTIYF. CDR3 DNA sequence: TGTGCCAGCAGCTTGGGTATGACGGGAAACACCATATATTTT.

The J gene is TRBJ1-4, the V gene TRBV5-1; 9 bases align to TRBD1. Germline lookup yields CDR1 SGHRS and CDR2 YFSETQ. This CDR3 is built from 15 residues. Germline trimming cut 0 bases from V and 7 bases from J; bases unmatched to any gene: 4. This CDR3 reads CASSLDRGRGEKLFF. The CDR3 coding sequence is TGCGCCAGCAGCTTGGACAGGGGGCGAGGTGAAAAACTGTTTTTT.

The genes are TRBV30 and TRBJ1-4, with D tentatively TRBD1 (6 bases). Germline values: CDR1 GTSNPN, CDR2 SVGIG (reference sequence). The CDR3 sequence is 16 residues long. V lost 2 bases and J lost 6, with 19 bases in between. As DNA, the CDR3 is TGTGCCTGGAGTCTGTACGTCGGGGGCGGGGATGAAAAACTGTTTTTT. Its translation is CAWSLYVGGGDEKLFF. The complete variable domain, with remaining parts taken from reference TRBV30 and TRBJ1-4, reads SQTIHQWPATLVQPVGSPLSLECTVEGTSNPNLYWYRQAAGRGLQLLFYSVGIGQISSEVPQNLSASRPQDRQFILSSKKLLLSDSGFYLCAWSLYVGGGDEKLFFGSGTQLSVL.

This chain joins TRBV5-6 and TRBJ1-2; weak D call: TRBD1 (5 bases). CDR1 and CDR2 (germline): SGHDT, YYEEEE. V was trimmed by 4 bases and J by 7 bases, leaving 20 bases between them. CDR3 length equals 15 residues. The CDR3, as DNA: TGTGCCAGCAGCCGGAGGGACGGAAAACGTGGTGGCTACACCTTC. Translated, it gives CASSRRDGKRGGYTF.

The V call is TRBV5-1, the J call TRBJ2-3; maybe TRBD2 (6 bases). Germline V gives CDR1 SGHRS, CDR2 YFSETQ. This CDR3 is built from 16 residues. The V end lost 4 bases, the J end lost 0 bases, and 15 bases lay between the germline ends. DNA of the CDR3: TGCGCCAGCAGCCGGGGTAGGACTACAAGCACAGATACGCAGTATTTT. Translating gives CASSRGRTTSTDTQYF.

V and J are TRBV5-4 and TRBJ2-1; D gene ambiguous. Germline CDR1 reads SGHNT; CDR2 reads YYREEE (reference sequence). This CDR3 has 15 residues. V lost 1 base to trimming and J lost 0 bases, with 8 bases between them. In DNA, the CDR3 is TGTGCCAGCAGCTTGTACCTGTCCTCCTACAATGAGCAGTTCTTC. This encodes CASSLYLSSYNEQFF.

CDR3 DNA sequence: TGTGCCAGCAGTCCGGGGGGATCAAGGGCCCGGGGGACCCAGTACTTC. It yields the protein CASSPGGSRARGTQYF. The genes are TRBV28 and TRBJ2-5; TRBD2 aligns across 7 bases. CDR1 MDHEN and CDR2 SYDVKM come from the germline V gene. V was clipped by 5 bases and J by 7 bases; unmatched bases: 16. The CDR3 sequence is 16 residues long.

CDR3: CASTTLTGRDYGYTF. The CDR3 coding sequence is TGTGCCAGTACCACCCTAACGGGTCGGGACTATGGCTACACCTTC. This rearrangement joins TRBV19 to TRBJ1-2; D is uncertain. This CDR3 is built from 15 residues. V lost 7 bases to trimming and J lost 3 bases, with 18 bases between them. The V gene's germline CDR1 is LNHDA and CDR2 SQIVND (reference sequence). The whole variable domain, remainder taken from reference TRBV19 and TRBJ1-2, is DGGITQSPKYLFRKEGQNVTLSCEQNLNHDAMYWYRQDPGQGLRLIYYSQIVNDFQKGDIAEGYSVSREKKESFPLTVTSAQKNPTAFYLCASTTLTGRDYGYTFGSGTRLTVV.

This sequence joins TRBV28 and TRBJ2-1; unclear D gene. The CDR3 is made up of 15 amino acids. V was pared by 5 bases and J by 4 bases, with 15 bases between. Germline loops: CDR1 MDHEN, CDR2 SYDVKM. The CDR3 DNA reads as TGTGCCAGCAGTCGACGAGCGACGGTGTACAATGAGCAGTTCTTC. The encoded protein is CASSRRATVYNEQFF.

In this sample, this clone turned up a few times. The chain uses TRBV28 and TRBJ2-7, with 11 bases fitting TRBD1. Germline lookup yields CDR1 MDHEN and CDR2 SYDVKM. The length of the CDR3 is 14 residues. V gave up 3 bases and J gave up 4 bases; unmatched junction bases: 2. The CDR3 sequence: CASSFGDRGYEQYF. The CDR3 nucleotides read TGTGCCAGCAGTTTCGGGGACAGGGGGTACGAGCAGTACTTC. The full variable domain, rest sourced from reference TRBV28 and TRBJ2-7, is DVKVTQSSRYLVKRTGEKVFLECVQDMDHENMFWYRQDPGLGLRLIYFSYDVKMKEKGDIPEGYSVSREKKERFSLILESASTNQTSMYLCASSFGDRGYEQYFGPGTRLTVT.

J is TRBJ2-7 and V is TRBV18, with TRBD1 matching over 8 bases. Germline CDR1 is KGHSH and CDR2 is LQKENI. CDR3 length: 14 amino acids. J lost 9 bases, V lost 3 bases, and 10 bases had no gene match. CDR3 protein: CASSPLGQDVVQYF. CDR3 DNA sequence: TGTGCCAGCTCACCTCTGGGACAGGACGTCGTGCAGTACTTC.

The chain employs TRBV6-1 and TRBJ2-6, with a weak D call TRBD1 (6 bases). V was trimmed by 6 bases and J by 0 bases, leaving 9 bases between them. From germline, CDR1 is MNHNS and CDR2 SASEGT. There are 15 residues in the CDR3. The CDR3 reads CASRRTASGANVLTF. CDR3 bases: TGTGCCAGCAGGAGGACAGCCTCTGGGGCCAACGTCCTGACTTTC.

The V and J genes are TRBV7-3 and TRBJ1-4, with D uncertain. Trimming removed 5 bases from V and 4 bases from J, with 14 bases in between. The germline V gene encodes CDR1 SGHTA and CDR2 FQGTGA. The CDR3 contains 15 residues. The CDR3 sequence is CASSPKQRINEKLFF. In DNA, the CDR3 is TGTGCCAGCAGCCCTAAACAGCGAATTAATGAAAAACTGTTTTTT. Full variable domain (outside the CDR3, taken from reference TRBV7-3 and TRBJ1-4): GAGVSQTPSNKVTEKGKYVELRCDPISGHTALYWYRQSLGQGPEFLIYFQGTGAADDSGLPNDRFFAVRPEGSVSTLKIQRTERGDSAVYLCASSPKQRINEKLFFGSGTQLSVL.

Notes on this clone: A junction end diverges from the germline sequence, so it may reflect a read error. The chain combines TRBV9 with TRBJ2-7; 7 bases fit TRBD2. This CDR3 spans 15 amino acids. From germline, CDR1 is SGDLS and CDR2 YYNGEE. The CDR3, as DNA: TGTGCCAGCAGCGGAAGACTAGCCGACTCCTCCGAGCAGTACTTC. The encoded protein is CASSGRLADSSEQYF.

The V call is TRBV5-6, the J call TRBJ2-7, with D possibly matching TRBD1 (6 bases). Trimming stripped 0 bases from V and 3 bases from J, with 7 bases between. The CDR3 consists of 13 residues. Germline V gene lookup returns CDR1 SGHDT and CDR2 YYEEEE. The DNA of the CDR3 is TGTGCCAGCAGCTTGGTGGGACACTACGAGCAGTACTTC. Translation: CASSLVGHYEQYF.

The gene calls are TRBV7-3 and TRBJ1-1; perhaps TRBD1 as D (5 bases). The V gene's germline CDR1 is SGHTA and CDR2 FQGTGA. V was trimmed by 8 bases and J by 7 bases, leaving 11 bases between them. The CDR3 length is 11 residues. The CDR3 coding sequence is TGTGCCAGCGGGCGCGGGGGTGAAGCTTTCTTT. Translating it yields CASGRGGEAFF.

The chain carries TRBV5-1 and TRBJ1-3; D unresolved. Germline V CDR1 and CDR2: SGHRS, YFSETQ. The CDR3 runs 17 residues. Deletions cut 0 bases from V and 0 bases from J, with 13 bases between. Here the CDR3 reads CASSLVEGKDSGNTIYF. CDR3 bases: TGCGCCAGCAGCTTGGTGGAGGGCAAAGACTCTGGAAACACCATATATTTT. Filled out from reference TRBV5-1 and TRBJ1-3, the complete variable domain reads KAGVTQTPRYLIKTRGQQVTLSCSPISGHRSVSWYQQTPGQGLQFLFEYFSETQRNKGNFPGRFSGRQFSNSRSEMNVSTLELGDSALYLCASSLVEGKDSGNTIYFGEGSWLTVV.

This clone came up a few times. The chain couples TRBV5-5 to TRBJ1-5; no clear D gene. Germline V gene sequence: CDR1 SGHKS, CDR2 YYEKEE (reference sequence). V lost 1 base, J lost 0 bases, and 17 bases lay in between. This CDR3 has 18 amino acids. CDR3 in DNA: TGTGCCAGCAGCTTGAGGACGGACCTCGGGCATAGCAATCAGCCCCAGCATTTT. This sequence encodes CASSLRTDLGHSNQPQHF.